This T cell receptor beta chain stems from a study of molecular identifiers for immune sequencing clone quantification. This clonotype was seen a few times. From germline, CDR1 is LGHDT and CDR2 YNNKEL (reference sequence). V lost 4 bases to trimming and J lost 4 bases; unmatched junction nucleotides: 8. The CDR3 is 15 amino acids. TCRdb reprocessed the PCR reads via MiXCR and lists one record per CDR3 protein. This sample has some 680,000 distinct CDR3 sequences, with about 25% found just once. V gene TRBV3-1 combines with J gene TRBJ2-7; 9 bases line up with TRBD1. The clonotype was recovered from a human donor in good health. Some libraries in this study had Jurkat cell RNA spiked in. The sample was naive CD8+ T cells from blood, with Jurkat cell RNA spiked in. Indicated subset: FACS-sorted CD8+CD4-CCR7+CD45RA+ naive T cells. The DNA of the CDR3 is TGTGCCAGCAGCCCCAGGACAGGGGCAAAGTACGAGCAGTACTTC. Translated, it gives CASSPRTGAKYEQYF.